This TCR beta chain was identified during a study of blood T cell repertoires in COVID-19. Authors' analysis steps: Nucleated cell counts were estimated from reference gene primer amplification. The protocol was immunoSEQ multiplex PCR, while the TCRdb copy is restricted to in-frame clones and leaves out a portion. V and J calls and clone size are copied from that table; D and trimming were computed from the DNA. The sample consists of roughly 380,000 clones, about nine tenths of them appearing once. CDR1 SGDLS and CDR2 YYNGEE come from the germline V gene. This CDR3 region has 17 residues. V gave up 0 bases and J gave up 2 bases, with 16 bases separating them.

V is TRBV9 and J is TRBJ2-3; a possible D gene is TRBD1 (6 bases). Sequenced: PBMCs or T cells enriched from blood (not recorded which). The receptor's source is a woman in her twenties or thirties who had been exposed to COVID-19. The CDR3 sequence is CASSVGGGTGITDTQYF. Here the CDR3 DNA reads TGTGCCAGCAGCGTAGGTGGAGGTACAGGGATCACAGATACGCAGTATTTT.